This TCR beta chain was sequenced in a study of OX40 agonist ivuxolimab in advanced cancers. For this clone: Its antigen is undetermined. A junction boundary mismatches the germline segment, possibly from a read error. The sample holds other DNA sequences that translate to the same CDR3.

General observations from the study: Partly responding patients at 0.1-3.0 mg/kg showed some of the smallest clonal expansion.

Autoimmune disease history or systemic immunosuppression barred patients. Germline V gives CDR1 SGDLS, CDR2 YYNGEE. The CDR3 totals 14 residues. TCRdb's copy holds only in-frame clones and misses some; the assay was immunoSEQ multiplex PCR. The top ten clones hold 15% to 20% of a sample with tens of thousands of clones, roughly four fifths of them seen once. The sample here was CD4+ or CD8+ T cells sorted from blood, taken in a trial of the OX40 agonist ivuxolimab. The TCR comes from an adult with an advanced solid tumor such as melanoma, head and neck, liver or kidney cancer. V gene TRBV9 combines with J gene TRBJ2-7; weak D call: TRBD1 (7 bases). The CDR3 region has the DNA TGTGCCAGCAGTCCCAGGGGGGCAACCTACGAGCAGTACTTT. As protein: CASSPRGATYEQYF.